The rows below give T cell receptor beta chains drawn from one sample of a study of T cell responses to AZD1222 COVID-19 vaccine. TCRdb's table, derived via immunoSEQ multiplex PCR, lists solely in-frame clones and lacks some. The sample holds about 140,000 clones, 80% to 90% seen once. This specimen consisted of peripheral blood, obtained on day 0 of AZD1222 vaccination. Receptors were obtained from an adult in good health. Each CDR3 is given without its conserved first and last residue. The D gene is left open where the match is weak.

>NA|TRBV6-4|TRBJ2-3|15
ASSKTGTRLSTDTQY
>TRBD2|TRBV19|TRBJ2-1|13
ASSTLGLEYDEQF
>NA|TRBV6-5|TRBJ1-5|11
ASSYNTGQPQH
>NA|TRBV11-1|TRBJ1-6|12
ASRGTGFASPLH
>NA|TRBV6-5|TRBJ1-1|11
ASTDTMNTEAF
>NA|TRBV27|TRBJ1-1|14
ASSLSDGRGTTEAF
>NA|TRBV7-2|TRBJ1-1|13
ASSATGHPNTEAF
>NA|TRBV10-3|TRBJ2-3|13
AIRSPVGPTDTQY
>NA|TRBV30|TRBJ1-2|11
AWSFARDYGYT
>NA|TRBV12-3/TRBV12-4|TRBJ2-7|10
ASSQQGSKQY
>TRBD2|TRBV28|TRBJ2-1|13
ASSGAGTSKNEQF
>TRBD1|TRBV5-6|TRBJ1-6|14
ASSSQQGSGSSPLH
>NA|TRBV4-1|TRBJ2-2|11
ASSQAGFGELF
>TRBD1|TRBV2|TRBJ2-5|11
ASSGRGHETQY
>TRBD1|TRBV28|TRBJ1-5|13
ASRTGESSNQPQH
>NA|TRBV29-1|TRBJ1-1|9
SVVRDTEAF
>TRBD1|TRBV30|TRBJ2-7|12
AWSPDRVPYEQY
>NA|TRBV6-1|TRBJ2-7|13
ASSEEGTSSYEQY
>NA|TRBV25-1|TRBJ1-1|9
ASSQGTEAF
>TRBD1|TRBV18|TRBJ1-6|13
ASSPKTGRNSPLH
>NA|TRBV4-1|TRBJ1-2|14
ASSQDEGLKNYGYT
>TRBD2|TRBV24-1|TRBJ2-3|11
ATGSGGTDTQY
>NA|TRBV30|TRBJ1-1|14
AWSVRWPRRNTEAF
>NA|TRBV13|TRBJ2-7|12
ASSPRGGYYEQY
>NA|TRBV7-9|TRBJ1-1|13
ASSPQRGGDTEAF
>NA|TRBV9|TRBJ1-3|14
ASSDPAEYSGNTIY
>NA|TRBV5-1|TRBJ2-3|14
ASSPNVQRSTDTQY
>NA|TRBV6-6|TRBJ2-4|14
ASSYGGVLAKNIQY
>TRBD1|TRBV27|TRBJ2-7|13
ASSLSVGQTYEQY
>TRBD1|TRBV6-1|TRBJ2-1|14
ASSVGSGGSYNEQF
>TRBD1|TRBV6-6|TRBJ1-4|12
ASRRQGLWEKLF
>NA|TRBV3-1/TRBV3-2|TRBJ2-3|17
ASSQRLQSFSVGTDTQY
>NA|TRBV7-9|TRBJ1-5|11
ASTHRAGQPQH
>TRBD1|TRBV6-4|TRBJ2-7|16
ASKRQGASSGSSYEQY
>NA|TRBV23-1|TRBJ2-3|13
ASSQGQGNTDTQY
>NA|TRBV28|TRBJ1-6|14
ASSLRAQGLSSPLH
>NA|TRBV7-2|TRBJ2-7|14
ASSLEASAGSYEQY
>NA|TRBV9|TRBJ1-1|11
ASSRDMNTEAF
>TRBD1|TRBV19|TRBJ1-5|13
ASKLWTGGNQPQH
>NA|TRBV28|TRBJ1-4|13
ASSFPTLTREKLF
>TRBD2|TRBV7-2|TRBJ2-7|14
ASSLGETSGGYEQY
>NA|TRBV5-5|TRBJ2-1|13
ASSLGGNTYNEQF
>TRBD1|TRBV9|TRBJ1-1|12
ASSPQTGDTEAF
>NA|TRBV3-1/TRBV3-2|TRBJ2-1|12
ASSGWGVGNEQF
>NA|TRBV7-2|TRBJ2-7|12
ASSAGLPRYEQY
>TRBD1|TRBV6-5|TRBJ1-6|13
ASSPGGFYNSPLH